The 25 T cell receptor beta chains in this list originate from one sample, sequenced in a study of response to subunit inactivated influenza vaccine. TCRdb reanalysed the RT-PCR reads using MiXCR and keeps one entry per CDR3 protein. This repertoire shows about 160,000 distinct CDR3 sequences, approximately 11% found once; its top ten account for 9.5% to 15%. The specimen was non-naive T cells sorted from PBMCs, collected roughly 45 days after vaccination. These receptors were obtained from a man in his forties or fifties who received an inactivated influenza vaccine.

This clonotype was recorded many times. The J gene is TRBJ1-5, the V gene TRBV9; D unclear. Germline CDR1 and CDR2: SGDLS and YYNGEE. Between the trimmed V and J ends, which lost 2 bases and 2 bases, there was a span of 8 bases. The CDR3 runs 14 residues. The CDR3 DNA reads as TGTGCCAGCAGCGTCGGCAGCGGCAATCAGCCCCAGCATTTT. It codes for CASSVGSGNQPQHF.

This clonotype has at least ten counts. The genes are TRBV5-1 and TRBJ1-1; possible D gene TRBD1, 5 bases. Germline-derived CDR1 and CDR2 are SGHRS and YFSETQ. V was shortened by 4 bases and J by 11 bases, with 24 bases between the two germline ends. The CDR3 loop spans 15 amino acids. CDR3 bases: TGCGCCAGCAGCCTCTTCTCTACGGACCAGGGCGCGGCTTTCTTT. This codes for CASSLFSTDQGAAFF.

This chain links TRBV4-1 with TRBJ2-1; D gene unclear. This CDR3 spans 14 amino acids. The V gene lost 0 bases and the J gene lost 3 bases, with 6 bases spanning the gap. Germline V gives CDR1 MGHRA, CDR2 YSYEKL. CDR3 protein: CASSQEDIYNEQFF. Written as DNA, the CDR3 is TGCGCCAGCAGCCAAGAAGACATCTACAATGAGCAGTTCTTC.

This clonotype was seen ten or more times. V is TRBV11-2 and J is TRBJ2-7; D gene unclear. V gave up 4 bases and J gave up 3 bases, with 13 bases separating them. The germline V gene has CDR1 SGHAT and CDR2 FQNNGV. This CDR3 region has 14 residues. The CDR3 DNA follows: TGTGCCAGCAGCTCAATGGGCGGATTCTACGAGCAGTACTTC. Amino acids: CASSSMGGFYEQYF. The whole variable domain, remainder taken from reference TRBV11-2 and TRBJ2-7, is EAGVAQSPRYKIIEKRQSVAFWCNPISGHATLYWYQQILGQGPKLLIQFQNNGVVDDSQLPKDRFSAERLKGVDSTLKIQPAKLEDSAVYLCASSSMGGFYEQYFGPGTRLTVT.

This clonotype has a count of ten or more. CDR3 DNA: TGTGCCAGCTCTTTCTCAGCGGGAGACACTGAGTTCTTC. Protein sequence: CASSFSAGDTEFF. This sequence joins TRBV7-9 and TRBJ2-1; 8 bases match TRBD2. Germline assignment: CDR1 SEHNR and CDR2 FQNEAQ (reference sequence). V shed 8 bases, J shed 14 bases, and the junction held 14 bases outside the gene matches. This CDR3 comprises 13 residues.

The chain has TRBV7-9 and TRBJ1-1; TRBD1 might be the D (5 bases). CDR3 length: 15 amino acids. Trimming pared 6 bases from V and 1 base from J, leaving 15 bases between. Germline V CDR1 and CDR2: SEHNR, FQNEAQ (reference sequence). The CDR3 region is CASSRPGAGNTEAFF. The CDR3 DNA reads as TGTGCCAGCAGTCGGCCTGGGGCAGGGAACACTGAAGCTTTCTTT.

This clonotype was observed a handful of times. The V call is TRBV3-1, the J call TRBJ2-7; D is possibly TRBD2 (6 bases). CDR3 length: 15 residues. From germline, CDR1 is LGHDT and CDR2 YNNKEL (reference sequence). Trimming left V 1 base short and J 0 bases short, with 10 bases between. The CDR3 sequence: CASSQGGGASYEQYF. The DNA of the CDR3 is TGTGCCAGCAGCCAAGGCGGCGGGGCCTCCTACGAGCAGTACTTC.

CDR3 bases: TGTGCCAGCAGGAGGGACAGGGGCCTTTCCCAAGAGACCCAGTACTTC. This translates into CASRRDRGLSQETQYF. This rearrangement joins TRBV6-2 or TRBV6-3 to TRBJ2-5; 10 bases align to TRBD1. With V trimmed by 6 bases and J by 1 base, 8 bases remained unmatched. This CDR3 has 16 residues. Germline V gene sequence: CDR1 MNHEY, CDR2 SVGEGT.

This clonotype was counted ten times or more. This chain joins TRBV11-2 and TRBJ2-1; no clear D. Trimming stripped 6 bases from V and 2 bases from J, with 20 bases between. The CDR3 extends over 17 amino acids. CDR1 is SGHAT and CDR2 is FQNNGV in the germline V gene. CDR3 coding DNA: TGTGCCAGCAGAGATCCCTCAGGTCCCAAGCCCTACAATGAGCAGTTCTTC. Protein: CASRDPSGPKPYNEQFF.

This clonotype was seen only a few times. The chain has TRBV5-6 and TRBJ1-2; the D gene is possibly TRBD1 (5 bases). Germline V gene sequence: CDR1 SGHDT, CDR2 YYEEEE. The V and J ends lost 2 bases and 4 bases respectively, with 18 bases between them. CDR3 length: 16 residues. Here the CDR3 reads CASSLVVGAVSYGYTF. The CDR3 DNA reads TGTGCCAGCAGCTTAGTGGTTGGGGCCGTCTCCTATGGCTACACCTTC.

The rearrangement uses TRBV4-1 and TRBJ2-1; no firm D call. Trimming stripped 5 bases from V and 0 bases from J, with 11 bases between. CDR1 and CDR2 (germline): MGHRA, YSYEKL. This CDR3 has 15 residues. CDR3 amino acids: CASSFDTDSYNEQFF. CDR3 nucleotide sequence: TGCGCCAGCAGCTTCGACACCGACTCCTACAATGAGCAGTTCTTC.

V is TRBV3-1 and J is TRBJ1-2, with 7 bases aligning to TRBD1. The CDR3 is 15 residues long. V shed 2 bases, J shed 4 bases, and the junction held 7 bases outside the gene matches. Looked up from germline, CDR1 is LGHDT and CDR2 is YNNKEL (reference sequence). CDR3 sequence reads: CASSQSVAGGYGYTF. The CDR3 nucleotides are TGTGCCAGCAGCCAATCAGTGGCAGGGGGCTATGGCTACACCTTC.

This clonotype was seen only a few times. V usage is TRBV11-2 and J usage is TRBJ2-2; D is uncertain. The CDR3 is 14 amino acids. Germline loops: CDR1 SGHAT, CDR2 FQNNGV. Trimming cost V 2 bases and J 1 base, with 5 bases left between them. Here the CDR3 DNA reads TGTGCCAGCAGCTTATCGGTGAACACCGGGGAGCTGTTTTTT. It is translated as CASSLSVNTGELFF.

This clonotype was detected only a few times. The V call is TRBV5-1, the J call TRBJ2-7, with 11 bases aligning to TRBD1. Unmatched junction bases numbered 6, after V lost 4 bases and J lost 3 bases. The CDR3 is made up of 15 amino acids. CDR1 and CDR2 from the germline V gene are SGHRS and YFSETQ. The CDR3 reads CASSGGTGGFYEQYF. CDR3 sequence (DNA): TGCGCCAGCAGCGGGGGGACAGGGGGTTTCTACGAGCAGTACTTC.

Note on this clonotype: An end of the junction differs from the germline gene, which may be a read error. The chain has TRBV9 and TRBJ1-5, with 10 nucleotides matching TRBD1. The CDR3 sequence is 13 residues long. Germline-derived CDR1 and CDR2 are SGDLS and YYNGEE. CDR3: CASSDILTGGLTF. CDR3 sequence (DNA): TGTGCCAGCAGCGATATACTGACAGGGGGCCTTACTTTT. The whole variable domain, filled in from reference TRBV9 and TRBJ1-5, reads DSGVTQTPKHLITATGQRVTLRCSPRSGDLSVYWYQQSLDQGLQFLIQYYNGEERAKGNILERFSAQQFPDLHSELNLSSLELGDSALYFCASSDILTGGLTFGDGTRLSIL.

This clonotype showed up many times. The chain has TRBV5-1 and TRBJ1-1; no firm D call. CDR1 and CDR2 from the germline V gene are SGHRS and YFSETQ. This CDR3 region has 15 residues. Trimming shortened V by 0 bases and J by 4 bases, and 13 bases separated the two germline ends. The CDR3 DNA reads as TGCGCCAGCAGCTTGGGACCAGATTATGGCACTGAAGCTTTCTTT. This gives the protein CASSLGPDYGTEAFF.

The chain is built from TRBV23-1 and TRBJ2-1, with D possibly TRBD1 on 6 matching bases. TRBV23-1 is an ORF, with its function uncertain. Trimming stripped 9 bases from V and 3 bases from J, with 18 bases between. This CDR3 has 15 residues. For the CDR3, the DNA is TGCGCCAGAAACCCGCCGACAGGCCTCTACAATGAGCAGTTCTTC. Residues: CARNPPTGLYNEQFF.

The chain is built from TRBV4-2 and TRBJ1-2, with a tentative D call TRBD1 (6 bases). CDR3 size: 14 residues. Germline V gives CDR1 LGHNA, CDR2 YNFKEQ. V lost 6 bases and J 7 bases, leaving 18 bases between the germline ends. CDR3 protein: CASRPTGGGSGYTF. CDR3 DNA sequence: TGTGCCAGCAGGCCCACGGGGGGGGGCAGTGGCTACACCTTC.

This clonotype has more than one count but fewer than ten. The chain combines TRBV20-1 with TRBJ2-1; the D is unclear. This CDR3 has 12 amino acids. CDR1 and CDR2 (germline): DFQATT, SNEGSKA (reference sequence). The V end lost 5 bases, the J end lost 3 bases, and 8 bases lay between the germline ends. The CDR3 DNA is TGCAGTGCTCGTCCGAGCTACAATGAGCAGTTCTTC. Translation gives CSARPSYNEQFF.

This clonotype was picked up a small number of times. CDR3 loop: CASSQGTAWNSPLHF. The CDR3 DNA follows: TGCGCCAGCAGCCAAGGGACAGCTTGGAATTCACCCCTCCACTTT. This chain links TRBV4-3 with TRBJ1-6, with D perhaps TRBD1 (6 bases). The germline V and J ends were trimmed by 1 base and 7 bases, with 11 bases remaining between them. The germline CDR1 and CDR2 sequences are LGHNA and YSLEER. The CDR3 contains 15 residues.

The chain uses TRBV28 and TRBJ1-4; D call uncertain. Germline values: CDR1 MDHEN, CDR2 SYDVKM. V was pared by 5 bases and J by 5 bases, with 15 bases between. CDR3 length equals 15 residues. In nucleotides, the CDR3 is TGTGCCAGCAGTGTACCGGAGGCCGCAAATGAAAAACTGTTTTTT. This translates into CASSVPEAANEKLFF.

As DNA, the CDR3 is TGCGCCAGCAGTACCCCCGACAGGGTAACAGGAAGAATCCAGTACTTC. Residues: CASSTPDRVTGRIQYF. The chain employs TRBV5-1 and TRBJ2-5; 7 positions match TRBD1. CDR1 is SGHRS, CDR2 YFSETQ, per germline. V trimming: 5 bases; J trimming: 10 bases; junction bases outside the gene matches: 20. The CDR3 covers 16 residues. The whole variable domain, filled in from reference TRBV5-1 and TRBJ2-5, reads KAGVTQTPRYLIKTRGQQVTLSCSPISGHRSVSWYQQTPGQGLQFLFEYFSETQRNKGNFPGRFSGRQFSNSRSEMNVSTLELGDSALYLCASSTPDRVTGRIQYFGPGTRLLVL.

The chain carries TRBV15 and TRBJ2-7; perhaps TRBD1 as D (5 bases). The CDR3 is made up of 13 amino acids. The V gene's germline CDR1 is LNHNV and CDR2 YYDKDF (reference sequence). V gave up 5 bases and J gave up 6 bases, with 14 bases separating them. The CDR3 DNA is TGTGCCACCAGCTCTCGCTCAGGGTTCGAGCAGTACTTC. Translating it yields CATSSRSGFEQYF. Combining the CDR3 with reference TRBV15 and TRBJ2-7 gives the whole variable domain DAMVIQNPRYQVTQFGKPVTLSCSQTLNHNVMYWYQQKSSQAPKLLFHYYDKDFNNEADTPDNFQSRRPNTSFCFLDIRSPGLGDTAMYLCATSSRSGFEQYFGPGTRLTVT.

This clonotype was detected many times. This rearrangement joins TRBV20-1 to TRBJ2-3; maybe TRBD2 (5 bases). The CDR3 covers 12 residues. The ends were cut back, 6 bases at V and 3 bases at J, with 10 bases in the middle. The germline CDR1 and CDR2 sequences are DFQATT and SNEGSKA (reference sequence). The CDR3, as DNA: TGCAGTGCCCGGCCGGGGACAGATACGCAGTATTTT. It codes for CSARPGTDTQYF.

This clonotype was counted a few times. This chain uses TRBV5-6 with TRBJ2-3, with 9 positions matching TRBD1. Germline V gene data show CDR1 as SGHDT and CDR2 as YYEEEE. This CDR3 contains 15 residues. J gave up 3 bases and V 3 bases, and 5 bases lay outside the gene matches. CDR3 bases: TGTGCCAGCAGCTCCACAGGGGGCGCGACAGATACGCAGTATTTT. It codes for CASSSTGGATDTQYF.